This entry features one T cell receptor (beta chain) sequence. Its antigen is unknown. These data originate in a study of shared clonotypes between healthy human individuals. Looking at the study overall: The plates for each donor numbered three CD4 naive, three CD4 memory, two CD8 naive and one CD8 memory. Study-wide points: Larger richness was generally estimated for naive than memory subsets.

V lost 5 bases and J lost 0; bases outside the gene matches: 3. The CDR3 has 15 amino acids. Germline V gene data show CDR1 as SGHKS and CDR2 as YYEKEE (reference sequence). Some 30,000 T cell genomes, or 200 ng DNA, went into the sorted-subset replicate PCRs. Using immunoSEQ multiplex PCR, the repertoire was profiled, and TCRdb retains in-frame clones only, with some absent. The sample lists about 680,000 clones, 92% occurring once. Naive CD8 cells lacked CD45RO, underwent positive selection for CCR7 and left out terminally differentiated effector memory CD45RA+ cells. Sequencing was performed on naive CD8+ T cells sorted from blood. The chain has TRBV5-5 and TRBJ1-5, with 9 bases that match TRBD1. This clonotype originated in a man between 25 and 39 years old in good health. CDR3 sequence (DNA): TGTGCCAGCAGGGAGGGACAGGGTAGCAATCAGCCCCAGCATTTT. The encoded protein is CASREGQGSNQPQHF.